The sequence of this T cell receptor beta chain was determined in a study of T cell responses to AZD1222 COVID-19 vaccine. Study-level findings and limits: All repertoire sampling was performed exclusively after the peak T cell response.

Produced via immunoSEQ multiplex PCR; TCRdb's table is partial and in-frame only. The table includes 90,000 to 150,000 clones, about 90% detected once. Concerning this clone itself: Its antigen remains unidentified.

This sample comprised peripheral blood, obtained on day 0 of AZD1222 vaccination. The receptor's source is an adult in good health.

The CDR3 loop reads CASSVTSGVGAQYF. In nucleotides, the CDR3 is TGTGCCAGCAGCGTAACTAGCGGGGTGGGGGCCCAGTACTTC. The chain links TRBV9 to TRBJ2-5; 10 bases fit TRBD2. The germline CDR1 and CDR2 sequences are SGDLS and YYNGEE. This CDR3 contains 14 residues. Germline trimming cut 1 base from V and 9 bases from J; bases unmatched to any gene: 6.